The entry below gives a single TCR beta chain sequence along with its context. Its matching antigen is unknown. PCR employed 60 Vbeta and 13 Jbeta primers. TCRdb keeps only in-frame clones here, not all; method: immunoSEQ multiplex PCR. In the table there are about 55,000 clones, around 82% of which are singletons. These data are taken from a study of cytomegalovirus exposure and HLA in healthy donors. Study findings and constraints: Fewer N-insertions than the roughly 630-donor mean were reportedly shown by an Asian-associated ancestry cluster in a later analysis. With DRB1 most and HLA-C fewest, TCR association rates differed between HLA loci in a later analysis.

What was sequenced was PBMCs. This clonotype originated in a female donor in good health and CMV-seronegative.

CDR3 in amino acids: CAWRETGGSNQPQHF. The CDR3 region has the DNA TGTGCCTGGAGGGAGACAGGGGGCAGCAATCAGCCCCAGCATTTT. V usage is TRBV30 and J usage is TRBJ1-5; 10 bases match TRBD1. The germline gives CDR1 GTSNPN, CDR2 SVGIG (reference sequence). Unmatched junction bases numbered 3, after V lost 3 bases and J lost 1 base. This CDR3 comprises 15 residues.